This T cell receptor beta chain originates from a study of blood T cell repertoires in COVID-19. The table came from immunoSEQ multiplex PCR; TCRdb's copy has only in-frame clones and leaves some out. The repertoire holds about 190,000 clones, with around 80% as singletons. V was shortened by 4 bases and J by 3 bases, with 15 bases between the two germline ends. Looked up from germline, CDR1 is GTSNPN and CDR2 is SVGIG (reference sequence). This CDR3 is built from 15 residues. The specimen sequenced was peripheral blood. This receptor was obtained from a woman aged 80 or over with active or convalescent COVID-19. The rearrangement uses TRBV30 and TRBJ1-4, with D tentatively TRBD1 (5 bases). The CDR3 region is CAWIAPGGSNEKLFF. CDR3 in DNA: TGTGCCTGGATCGCCCCCGGGGGATCTAATGAAAAACTGTTTTTT.